The 7 T cell receptor beta chains given below trace back to one sample, sequenced in a study of OX40 agonist ivuxolimab in advanced cancers. The assay was immunoSEQ multiplex PCR, and TCRdb's table has in-frame clones only and misses some. The table records about 82,000 clones, just over 85% of them present only once. The specimen was CD4+ or CD8+ T cells sorted from blood, collected in a trial of the OX40 agonist ivuxolimab. These TCRs come from an adult with an advanced solid tumor such as melanoma, head and neck, liver or kidney cancer.

The chain recombines TRBV30 with TRBJ1-6, with D possibly being TRBD1 (6 bases). This CDR3 spans 14 amino acids. V was shortened by 0 bases and J by 11 bases, with 14 bases between the two germline ends. Germline CDR1 and CDR2: GTSNPN and SVGIG (reference sequence). CDR3 residues: CAWSVRQDLAPLHF. The CDR3 bases are TGTGCCTGGAGTGTACGACAGGATCTTGCACCCCTCCACTTT.

The V gene is TRBV18, the J gene TRBJ2-3, with no clear D. V was pared by 6 bases and J by 2 bases, with 12 bases between. CDR3 length equals 14 residues. CDR1 and CDR2 (germline): KGHSH, LQKENI. CDR3 sequence: CASSHDSNTDTQYF. The DNA for the CDR3 is TGTGCCAGCTCGCATGACTCGAACACAGATACGCAGTATTTT.

This clone has only one observation. The CDR3, as DNA: TGTGCCAGCAGCTTAGGACCTAGCGGTTACTTCTCCTACGAGCAGTACTTC. Amino acid sequence: CASSLGPSGYFSYEQYF. This rearrangement joins TRBV7-2 to TRBJ2-7; 7 positions match TRBD2. The length of the CDR3 is 17 residues. Germline lookup yields CDR1 SGHTA and CDR2 FQGNSA. The J segment lost 0 bases and the V segment lost 1 base, leaving 9 bases of the junction unmatched.

J is TRBJ2-2 and V is TRBV28; 13 bases agree with TRBD2. Unmatched junction bases numbered 8, after V lost 2 bases and J lost 8 bases. Looked up from germline, CDR1 is MDHEN and CDR2 is SYDVKM. There are 17 residues in the CDR3. The DNA for the CDR3 is TGTGCCAGCAGTTTAATCGGACTAGCGGGAGTAAGGGGGGAGCTGTTTTTT. Amino acids: CASSLIGLAGVRGELFF.

The chain couples TRBV4-3 to TRBJ1-3; a weak D match, TRBD1 (5 bases). Germline CDR1 LGHNA, CDR2 YSLEER. Trimming removed 0 bases from V and 4 bases from J, with 10 bases in between. The CDR3 spans 15 residues. In nucleotides, the CDR3 is TGCGCCAGCAGCCAAGATAGCGGGGACGGAAACACCATATATTTT. Amino acid sequence: CASSQDSGDGNTIYF.

The chain employs TRBV27 and TRBJ1-5, with D perhaps matching TRBD1 (6 bases). This CDR3 has 13 amino acids. Germline CDR1 reads MNHEY; CDR2 reads SMNVEV (reference sequence). V shed 4 bases and J shed 6 bases, with 10 bases lying between them. CDR3 DNA sequence: TGTGCCAGCAGTTGGACAGCGGTTCAGCCCCAGCATTTT. It yields the protein CASSWTAVQPQHF.

The chain recombines TRBV9 with TRBJ2-1, with 10 bases identical to TRBD1. Germline CDR1 is SGDLS and CDR2 is YYNGEE. The CDR3 sequence is 16 residues long. The J segment lost 6 bases and the V segment lost 4 bases, leaving 10 bases of the junction unmatched. CDR3 residues: CASSPGIGTGANEQFF. The CDR3 nucleotides are TGTGCCAGCAGCCCAGGGATCGGGACAGGGGCCAATGAGCAGTTCTTC.